The sequence of this T cell receptor beta chain was determined in a study of human T cells and chemical hapten exposure. Study-wide background: Sensitization involved placing 2% DPC onto an approximately 2 cm by approximately 2 cm region of upper inner arm skin. Points from the study as a whole: Sensitizing to DPC left TCRs with a frequency above 1 in 1000 unaltered.

Of note for this clonotype: Antigen specificity is unknown.

Time point defined: pre-sensitization, week 0. Treatment specified: therapeutic diphenylcyclopropenone sensitization with weekly scalp DPC. The study's library attached unique molecular identifiers to single cDNA molecules. TCRdb used MiXCR to reprocess the RACE reads, holding one entry per CDR3 protein. The sample has about 98,000 distinct CDR3 sequences; under 14% are singletons. Germline loops: CDR1 LGHDT, CDR2 YNNKEL (reference sequence). With 0 bases removed from V and 5 bases from J, the gap between germline ends came to 7 bases. This CDR3 contains 13 residues. V gene TRBV3-1 combines with J gene TRBJ2-5; D unresolved. This sequence originates from a woman aged 55-69 years with alopecia areata. Some clones in this sample may be carry-over from other donors' samples. This material consisted of whole blood, taken in connection with sensitization to the hapten diphenylcyclopropenone (DPC). DNA of the CDR3: TGTGCCAGCAGCCAAGAAGGAACGGAGACCCAGTACTTC. It encodes CASSQEGTETQYF.